Listed below are T cell receptor beta chains from one sample, sequenced in a study of regulatory T cells in long-lasting Graves disease. TCRdb fed the multiplex PCR reads into MiXCR, producing one record per CDR3 protein. The sample lists about 500,000 distinct CDR3 sequences, 15% to 20% seen once, with 12% in the top ten. This same sample was also taken into another study, of T cells in Graves' hyperthyroidism and ophthalmopathy.

Specimen: peripheral blood mononuclear cells (PBMCs), collected at new diagnosis, from a patient treated with antithyroid drugs. All receptors come from a middle-aged man with Graves disease. Each CDR3 is given with its conserved first and last residue. A D gene is named only where the DNA matches it firmly. Clone size, where shown, is once, few, many, or a class for clones that have expanded.

abundance,v_gene,j_gene,len,d_gene,CDR3aa,CDR3nt
once,TRBV6-2/TRBV6-3,TRBJ1-3,19,NA,CASSYKNPMTVGSGNTIYF,TGTGCCAGCAGTTACAAAAACCCTATGACAGTGGGCTCTGGAAACACCATATATTTT
many,TRBV20-1,TRBJ2-3,15,TRBD2,CSARVWLAGRDTQYF,TGCAGTGCTAGAGTGTGGCTAGCGGGGCGAGATACGCAGTATTTT
many,TRBV7-2,TRBJ2-7,15,TRBD1,CASSPPGTGIYEQYF,TGTGCCAGCAGCCCGCCCGGGACAGGGATCTACGAGCAGTACTTC
NA,TRBV14,TRBJ2-5,13,NA,CASSPGRWRTQYF,TGTGCCAGCAGCCCGGGACGGTGGCGGACCCAGTACTTC
NA,TRBV28,TRBJ2-5,13,NA,CASSFTEEETQYF,TGTGCCAGCAGCTTTACGGAGGAAGAGACCCAGTACTTC
many,TRBV20-1,TRBJ2-1,15,NA,CSASPLARSYNEQFF,TGCAGTGCTAGCCCTCTAGCGCGCTCCTACAATGAGCAGTTCTTC
NA,TRBV6-1,TRBJ2-7,14,NA,CASSTRTDPYEQYF,TGTGCCAGCAGTACTAGGACAGACCCCTACGAGCAGTACTTC
NA,TRBV7-2,TRBJ1-5,15,NA,CASSSVGPSRQPQHF,TGTGCCAGCAGCTCCGTCGGGCCCTCGAGGCAGCCCCAGCATTTT
many,TRBV11-2,TRBJ1-1,12,NA,CASSSSYTEAFF,TGTGCCAGCAGTTCCTCATACACTGAAGCTTTCTTT
many,TRBV20-1,TRBJ2-1,16,TRBD2,CSVGLAGGGGYNEQFF,TGCAGTGTAGGTCTAGCGGGAGGGGGGGGGTACAATGAGCAGTTCTTC
many,TRBV20-1,TRBJ1-5,13,TRBD1,CSVRTGINQPQHF,TGCAGTGTCCGGACAGGGATAAATCAGCCCCAGCATTTT
NA,TRBV27,TRBJ2-7,15,NA,CASSPQLGDSYEQYF,TGTGCCAGCAGCCCTCAATTAGGAGATTCCTACGAGCAGTACTTC
many,TRBV20-1,TRBJ2-7,13,TRBD1,CSARRDRGYEQYF,TGCAGTGCTCGCCGGGACAGGGGTTACGAGCAGTACTTC
many,TRBV28,TRBJ2-3,14,NA,CASSPGTLGDTQYF,TGTGCCAGCAGCCCCGGGACCCTTGGCGATACGCAGTATTTT
many,TRBV7-8,TRBJ2-5,15,NA,CASSSVRVAGGTQYF,TGTGCCAGCAGCTCCGTGCGTGTAGCTGGGGGGACCCAGTACTTC
few,TRBV28,TRBJ1-5,16,NA,CASRTPVLDRNQPQHF,TGTGCCAGCAGGACACCTGTACTTGACAGAAATCAGCCCCAGCATTTT
NA,TRBV20-1,TRBJ2-7,14,NA,CSARQGPNAHEQYF,TGCAGTGCTAGACAGGGGCCAAATGCCCACGAGCAGTACTTC
NA,TRBV28,TRBJ2-1,18,TRBD2,CATHEGYGLAGLGDEQFF,TGTGCCACCCACGAGGGCTATGGACTAGCGGGTCTAGGCGATGAGCAGTTCTTC
many,TRBV5-5,TRBJ1-4,14,NA,CASSVEGVAEKLFF,TGTGCCAGCAGCGTAGAGGGAGTGGCTGAAAAACTGTTTTTT
few,TRBV4-1,TRBJ2-1,16,TRBD2,CASSQDQREPYNEQFF,TGCGCCAGCAGCCAAGATCAGCGGGAGCCCTACAATGAGCAGTTCTTC
NA,TRBV5-1,TRBJ1-4,15,NA,CASSRVADRSEKLFF,TGCGCCAGCTCCCGGGTCGCGGACAGAAGTGAAAAACTGTTTTTT
few,TRBV24-1,TRBJ2-2,16,NA,CATSETPAENTGELFF,TGTGCCACCAGTGAAACCCCGGCGGAAAACACCGGGGAGCTGTTTTTT
NA,TRBV29-1,TRBJ2-7,13,TRBD1,CSVSGQGDSEQYF,TGCAGCGTCAGCGGACAGGGGGACTCCGAGCAGTACTTC
many,TRBV2,TRBJ2-4,13,TRBD2,CASKGTRENIQYF,TGTGCCAGCAAGGGGACTAGGGAAAACATTCAGTACTTC
many,TRBV30,TRBJ2-7,14,TRBD1,CAWSEDRAVREQYF,TGTGCCTGGAGTGAGGACAGGGCCGTACGGGAGCAGTACTTC
NA,TRBV20-1,TRBJ2-4,12,NA,CSARGWGDIQYF,TGCAGTGCTAGAGGCTGGGGGGACATTCAGTACTTC
few,TRBV12-5,TRBJ2-5,14,NA,CASGPSPGLETQYF,TGTGCTAGTGGTCCCTCCCCCGGGCTAGAGACCCAGTACTTC
many,TRBV28,TRBJ2-1,15,TRBD2,CASSAGTSGENEQFF,TGTGCCAGCAGTGCCGGGACTAGCGGGGAAAATGAGCAGTTCTTC
few,TRBV20-1,TRBJ2-5,16,TRBD2,CSARDPLAGVGETQYF,TGCAGTGCTAGAGATCCCCTAGCGGGAGTTGGAGAGACCCAGTACTTC
few,TRBV6-4,TRBJ1-1,11,NA,CASSDGREAFF,TGTGCCAGCAGTGACGGCCGAGAAGCTTTCTTT
many,TRBV30,TRBJ2-3,13,NA,CAWSVVSAGAQYF,TGTGCCTGGAGTGTTGTCTCCGCCGGCGCGCAGTATTTT
many,TRBV11-2,TRBJ2-7,16,TRBD1,CASSLRDRGRSYEQYF,TGTGCCAGCAGCTTGCGGGACAGGGGACGGTCCTACGAGCAGTACTTC
NA,TRBV6-2/TRBV6-3,TRBJ2-1,18,TRBD2,CASSSTGTSGSSYNEQFF,TGTGCCAGCAGTTCGACCGGGACTAGCGGAAGCTCCTACAATGAGCAGTTCTTC
many,TRBV28,TRBJ2-2,16,TRBD1,CASSLLGGQGTGELFF,TGTGCCAGCAGTCTCCTCGGAGGACAGGGCACCGGGGAGCTGTTTTTT
NA,TRBV11-2,TRBJ2-2,13,NA,CASSLLARGELFF,TGTGCCAGCAGCTTGTTAGCCCGCGGGGAGCTGTTTTTT
many,TRBV25-1,TRBJ2-1,17,TRBD2,CASSDTSGTNSYNEQFF,TGTGCCAGCAGTGATACTAGCGGGACTAATTCCTACAATGAGCAGTTCTTC
many,TRBV28,TRBJ2-2,14,TRBD1,CASSFTGGPGELFF,TGTGCCAGCAGTTTTACAGGGGGCCCCGGGGAGCTGTTTTTT